The 28 T cell receptor beta chains given below trace back to one sample, sequenced in a study of early T cells in non-severe SARS-CoV-2 infection. TCRdb called the 5' RACE reads again in MiXCR, with one record for every CDR3 protein. The sample shows about 64,000 distinct CDR3 sequences, 20% of them seen only once. The source material was whole blood, sampled at baseline. These receptors originate from an adult who was a healthcare worker with PCR-confirmed SARS-CoV-2 infection or an uninfected control (not recorded which).

This clonotype was recorded many times. The chain combines TRBV2 with TRBJ1-5, with 7 bases aligning to TRBD1. V shed 5 bases and J 2 bases; nucleotides not matched to a gene: 6. Germline V gene data show CDR1 as SNHLY and CDR2 as FYNNEI. The CDR3 runs 15 residues. CDR3: CASSLQGIGNQPQHF. The CDR3 nucleotides are TGTGCCAGCAGTCTACAGGGGATCGGCAATCAGCCCCAGCATTTT. The complete variable domain, with remaining parts taken from reference TRBV2 and TRBJ1-5, reads EPEVTQTPSHQVTQMGQEVILRCVPISNHLYFYWYRQILGQKVEFLVSFYNNEISEKSEIFDDQFSVERPDGSNFTLKIRSTKLEDSAMYFCASSLQGIGNQPQHFGDGTRLSIL.

This clonotype occurred many times. The chain joins TRBV2 to TRBJ2-2; D is unresolved. The CDR3 loop spans 15 amino acids. Germline CDR1 SNHLY, CDR2 FYNNEI. V lost 1 base, J lost 3 bases, and 9 bases lay in between. This CDR3 reads CASSEGPSYTGELFF. For the CDR3, the DNA is TGTGCCAGCAGTGAAGGACCCTCTTACACCGGGGAGCTGTTTTTT.

This clonotype showed up just a few times. V usage is TRBV12-3 or TRBV12-4 and J usage is TRBJ2-3, with 12 bases identical to TRBD2. The CDR3 contains 16 residues. V lost 3 bases and J lost 5; bases outside the gene matches: 6. CDR3 coding DNA: TGTGCCAGCAGTTTTCTAGCGGGGGGGCCATTAGATACGCAGTATTTT. Amino acids: CASSFLAGGPLDTQYF.

This clonotype was seen only a few times. CDR3 sequence: CASSLGLNTGELFF. The CDR3 nucleotides are TGTGCCAGCAGCTTAGGACTTAACACCGGGGAGCTGTTTTTT. The chain uses TRBV7-3 and TRBJ2-2; possibly TRBD2 for D (5 bases). The CDR3 contains 14 residues. Per germline, CDR1 SGHTA and CDR2 FQGTGA. V was trimmed by 2 bases and J by 2 bases, leaving 6 bases between them. The full variable domain, rest sourced from reference TRBV7-3 and TRBJ2-2, is GAGVSQTPSNKVTEKGKYVELRCDPISGHTALYWYRQSLGQGPEFLIYFQGTGAADDSGLPNDRFFAVRPEGSVSTLKIQRTERGDSAVYLCASSLGLNTGELFFGEGSRLTVL.

This clonotype appeared a few times. This rearrangement joins TRBV7-9 to TRBJ1-1; D unclear. The CDR3 is 15 amino acids. Germline V CDR1 and CDR2: SEHNR, FQNEAQ (reference sequence). With 2 bases removed from V and 7 bases from J, the gap between germline ends came to 17 bases. DNA of the CDR3: TGTGCCAGCAGCTTATCTGGACCCGTTTCGGGTGAAGCTTTCTTT. It specifies CASSLSGPVSGEAFF. Full variable domain (missing parts from reference TRBV7-9 and TRBJ1-1): DTGVSQNPRHKITKRGQNVTFRCDPISEHNRLYWYRQTLGQGPEFLTYFQNEAQLEKSRLLSDRFSAERPKGSFSTLEIQRTEQGDSAMYLCASSLSGPVSGEAFFGQGTRLTVV.

This clonotype has a count of ten or more. The chain uses TRBV12-3 or TRBV12-4 and TRBJ2-7, with 7 nucleotides matching TRBD1. With 6 bases clipped from V and 3 bases from J, the junction kept 8 bases outside the gene matches. The length of the CDR3 is 14 residues. The CDR3 DNA is TGTGCCAGCAGCCTACAGGGGAGTATCTACGAGCAGTACTTC. As protein: CASSLQGSIYEQYF.

In its sample, this clonotype was seen a few times. The chain couples TRBV11-2 to TRBJ2-2; unclear D gene. This CDR3 comprises 13 residues. Germline CDR1 reads SGHAT; CDR2 reads FQNNGV. Trimming pared 2 bases from V and 10 bases from J, leaving 11 bases between. The CDR3 sequence is CASSLRTKEELFF. The DNA for the CDR3 is TGTGCCAGCAGCTTAAGAACAAAGGAGGAGCTGTTTTTT.

The CDR3 here is CASSLGLGNTEAFF. In DNA, the CDR3 is TGTGCCAGCAGTTTGGGACTGGGGAACACTGAAGCTTTCTTT. V and J are TRBV12-3 or TRBV12-4 and TRBJ1-1; maybe TRBD1 (5 bases). The CDR3 consists of 14 residues. V was clipped by 3 bases and J by 1 base, with 9 bases between them.

The genes are TRBV7-9 and TRBJ1-4; D unclear. CDR1 is SEHNR, CDR2 FQNEAQ, per germline (reference sequence). This CDR3 is 17 amino acids long. Trimming shortened V by 1 base and J by 0 bases, and 12 bases separated the two germline ends. The CDR3 protein is CASSLEIEAATNEKLFF. CDR3 nucleotides: TGTGCCAGCAGCTTAGAAATCGAGGCAGCAACTAATGAAAAACTGTTTTTT.

This chain joins TRBV13 and TRBJ1-1, with 9 bases matching TRBD1. CDR1 PRHDT and CDR2 FYEKMQ come from the germline V gene (reference sequence). The CDR3 extends over 14 amino acids. The J segment lost 4 bases and the V segment lost 3 bases, leaving 3 bases of the junction unmatched. CDR3 sequence: CASSLGQGATEAFF. In DNA, the CDR3 is TGTGCCAGCAGCTTGGGACAGGGTGCCACTGAAGCTTTCTTT.

By share of the sample, this clonotype is medium-sized (0.01 to 0.1%). The chain is built from TRBV4-1 and TRBJ2-7; D is possibly TRBD2 (5 bases). The CDR3 length is 16 residues. Germline V gene sequence: CDR1 MGHRA, CDR2 YSYEKL. The V end was cut by 2 bases, the J end by 0 bases, with 14 bases between. The chain's CDR3 is CASSQHEGGPSYEQYF. The CDR3 nucleotides read TGCGCCAGCAGCCAACACGAAGGAGGCCCCTCCTACGAGCAGTACTTC.

The chain is built from TRBV4-1 and TRBJ1-6; a possible D gene is TRBD1 (5 bases). Trimming took 11 bases from V and 7 from J, leaving 15 bases between them. This CDR3 is 13 amino acids long. From germline, CDR1 is MGHRA and CDR2 YSYEKL. CDR3 residues: CASGQGKNSPLHF. The DNA for the CDR3 is TGCGCCTCCGGGCAGGGAAAGAATTCACCCCTCCACTTT.

The CDR3 region has the DNA TGCGCCAGCAGCTTGGAGTACGGCGGGGGGAACGAGCAGTACTTC. Protein: CASSLEYGGGNEQYF. The chain uses TRBV5-1 and TRBJ2-7; TRBD2 agrees at 8 bases. This CDR3 has 15 residues. Unmatched junction bases numbered 7, after V lost 0 bases and J lost 5 bases. Germline-derived CDR1 and CDR2 are SGHRS and YFSETQ.

This clonotype occurred a few times. The rearrangement links TRBV19 to TRBJ1-6, with 9 bases matching TRBD1. Germline CDR1 reads LNHDA; CDR2 reads SQIVND (reference sequence). The CDR3 has 15 residues. V shed 6 bases, J shed 6 bases, and the junction held 6 bases outside the gene matches. The DNA for the CDR3 is TGTGCCAGTAGGGGACAGGGAACCTCTAATTCACCCCTCCACTTT. This translates into CASRGQGTSNSPLHF. The complete variable domain, with remaining parts taken from reference TRBV19 and TRBJ1-6, reads DGGITQSPKYLFRKEGQNVTLSCEQNLNHDAMYWYRQDPGQGLRLIYYSQIVNDFQKGDIAEGYSVSREKKESFPLTVTSAQKNPTAFYLCASRGQGTSNSPLHFGNGTRLTVT.

The CDR3 bases are TGTGCCAGCAGCACTCGGACCGGGGAGCAGTTCTTC. Translation: CASSTRTGEQFF. The chain carries TRBV11-3 and TRBJ2-1; no clear D gene. The CDR3 totals 12 residues. CDR1 and CDR2 from the germline V gene are SGHNT and YENEEA. V was shortened by 5 bases and J by 10 bases, with 12 bases between the two germline ends. The entire variable domain, with the rest obtained from reference TRBV11-3 and TRBJ2-1, is as follows: EAGVVQSPRYKIIEKKQPVAFWCNPISGHNTLYWYLQNLGQGPELLIRYENEEAVDDSQLPKDRFSAERLKGVDSTLKIQPAELGDSAVYLCASSTRTGEQFFGPGTRLTVL.

This clonotype was picked up a small number of times. V is TRBV19 and J is TRBJ2-2; D perhaps matches TRBD1 (6 bases). The CDR3 contains 14 residues. V was trimmed by 3 bases and J by 3 bases, leaving 8 bases between them. Germline CDR1 reads LNHDA; CDR2 reads SQIVND (reference sequence). The CDR3 here is CASSIEGDTGELFF. DNA of the CDR3: TGTGCCAGTAGTATTGAGGGGGACACCGGGGAGCTGTTTTTT.

The rearrangement links TRBV29-1 to TRBJ1-5; no clear D. Germline lookup yields CDR1 SQVTM and CDR2 ANQGSEA. The CDR3 is 12 amino acids. The V and J ends lost 6 bases and 4 bases respectively, with 10 bases between them. In DNA form, the CDR3 reads TGCAGCGTAAAGTCGGGGAATCAGCCCCAGCATTTT. This translates into CSVKSGNQPQHF.

The table lists this clonotype with a few counts. The chain joins TRBV29-1 to TRBJ2-1, with 8 bases matching TRBD1. The trim removed 5 bases at V and 0 bases at J, leaving 3 bases unmatched. In germline, CDR1 is SQVTM, CDR2 ANQGSEA. CDR3 length equals 14 residues. In DNA form, the CDR3 reads TGCAGCGTTCAGGGGGCCACCTCCTACAATGAGCAGTTCTTC. Protein: CSVQGATSYNEQFF.

J is TRBJ1-1 and V is TRBV5-5; D is ambiguous. The CDR3 runs to 13 residues. Germline V gene sequence: CDR1 SGHKS, CDR2 YYEKEE (reference sequence). With 1 base removed from V and 1 base from J, the gap between germline ends came to 5 bases. The DNA for the CDR3 is TGTGCCAGCAGCTTGACAGCGAACACTGAAGCTTTCTTT. It encodes CASSLTANTEAFF.

The J gene is TRBJ2-5, the V gene TRBV5-6; D not resolved. Germline V CDR1 and CDR2: SGHDT, YYEEEE. Trimming took 1 base from V and 1 from J, leaving 8 bases between them. There are 14 residues in the CDR3. The CDR3 reads CASSLINSQETQYF. The CDR3 DNA reads as TGTGCCAGCAGCTTGATCAACAGCCAAGAGACCCAGTACTTC.

This rearrangement joins TRBV9 to TRBJ2-1; 12 bases agree with TRBD2. The junction had 5 bases not matched to a gene; V was cut back by 4 bases and J by 6 bases. CDR1 is SGDLS and CDR2 is YYNGEE in the germline V gene. The CDR3 is 15 residues long. The CDR3 DNA reads as TGTGCCAGCAGCTTCCTAGCGGGGGGGCTCAATGAGCAGTTCTTC. Its protein product is CASSFLAGGLNEQFF. Full variable domain (rest looked up from reference TRBV9 and TRBJ2-1): DSGVTQTPKHLITATGQRVTLRCSPRSGDLSVYWYQQSLDQGLQFLIQYYNGEERAKGNILERFSAQQFPDLHSELNLSSLELGDSALYFCASSFLAGGLNEQFFGPGTRLTVL.

The V and J genes are TRBV20-1 and TRBJ1-1; TRBD1 matches at 7 bases. Germline V gene sequence: CDR1 DFQATT, CDR2 SNEGSKA (reference sequence). The CDR3 has 14 residues. With 4 bases clipped from V and 0 bases from J, the junction kept 5 bases outside the gene matches. CDR3 in amino acids: CSAIQGTLNTEAFF. Written as DNA, the CDR3 is TGCAGTGCTATACAGGGGACTTTGAACACTGAAGCTTTCTTT.

The chain is built from TRBV28 and TRBJ2-7; D gene uncertain. Germline V gene data show CDR1 as MDHEN and CDR2 as SYDVKM. The length of the CDR3 is 13 residues. Trimming took 6 bases from V and 4 from J, leaving 13 bases between them. This CDR3 reads CASRTHNSYEQYF. DNA for the CDR3: TGTGCCAGCAGGACGCATAATTCTTACGAGCAGTACTTC. Full variable domain (missing parts from reference TRBV28 and TRBJ2-7): DVKVTQSSRYLVKRTGEKVFLECVQDMDHENMFWYRQDPGLGLRLIYFSYDVKMKEKGDIPEGYSVSREKKERFSLILESASTNQTSMYLCASRTHNSYEQYFGPGTRLTVT.

The V call is TRBV5-4, the J call TRBJ2-7; D is undetermined. The CDR3 totals 13 residues. The V gene lost 3 bases and the J gene lost 8 bases, with 15 bases spanning the gap. Germline CDR1 SGHNT, CDR2 YYREEE (reference sequence). The CDR3 bases are TGTGCCAGCAGCTCCCCGGCAGACAACAAGCAGTACTTC. This gives the protein CASSSPADNKQYF.

This clonotype was seen a few times. V and J are TRBV30 and TRBJ2-5, with D possibly matching TRBD2 (6 bases). The CDR3 is 15 amino acids. Germline V gene sequence: CDR1 GTSNPN, CDR2 SVGIG (reference sequence). V lost 0 bases to trimming and J lost 6 bases, with 17 bases between them. Here the CDR3 reads CAWSVRAVGGKTQYF. In nucleotides, the CDR3 is TGTGCCTGGAGTGTAAGGGCAGTCGGCGGGAAGACCCAGTACTTC.

The chain uses TRBV20-1 and TRBJ2-1; the D is unclear. Germline CDR1 DFQATT, CDR2 SNEGSKA (reference sequence). The CDR3 covers 15 residues. V lost 7 bases to trimming and J lost 4 bases, with 20 bases between them. Here the CDR3 reads CSVQTYDYLYNEQFF. CDR3 in DNA: TGCAGTGTCCAAACCTACGATTATCTTTACAATGAGCAGTTCTTC.

The chain recombines TRBV7-9 with TRBJ2-4; TRBD2 matches 9 bases. Germline V gene sequence: CDR1 SEHNR, CDR2 FQNEAQ (reference sequence). V was clipped by 5 bases and J by 7 bases; unmatched bases: 12. The CDR3 runs to 16 residues. Written as DNA, the CDR3 is TGTGCCAGCAGCCCTAGCGGGGCGGGCGGCGGCAACATTCAGTACTTC. Translating gives CASSPSGAGGGNIQYF.

This clonotype was detected a few times. The chain couples TRBV11-2 to TRBJ2-7, with TRBD1 as a possible D gene (6 bases). Deletions cut 0 bases from V and 5 bases from J, with 11 bases between. This CDR3 is built from 14 residues. CDR1 and CDR2 from the germline V gene are SGHAT and FQNNGV. The CDR3 region has the DNA TGTGCCAGCAGCTTAGAGGGTCAGGGGAACGAGCAGTACTTC. This encodes CASSLEGQGNEQYF.